These 11 T cell receptor beta chains came from one sample sequenced in a study of blood T cell repertoires in COVID-19. The method was immunoSEQ multiplex PCR; TCRdb's version includes in-frame clones alone and lacks a portion of them. The sample contains roughly 90,000 clones, about 87% of which appear only once. Sequencing was carried out using peripheral blood. The source is a man aged 35 to 55 with acute or convalescent COVID-19.

V gene TRBV7-2 combines with J gene TRBJ2-5; no firm D call. CDR1 is SGHTA and CDR2 is FQGNSA in the germline V gene. The CDR3 contains 13 residues. Deletions cut 5 bases from V and 5 bases from J, with 12 bases between. The CDR3 nucleotides read TGTGCCAGCAGCAACCCACTAAGCGAGACCCAGTACTTC. Protein product: CASSNPLSETQYF. The whole variable domain, remainder taken from reference TRBV7-2 and TRBJ2-5, is GAGVSQSPSNKVTEKGKDVELRCDPISGHTALYWYRQSLGQGLEFLIYFQGNSAPDKSGLPSDRFSAERTGGSVSTLTIQRTQQEDSAVYLCASSNPLSETQYFGPGTRLLVL.

The V gene is TRBV7-2, the J gene TRBJ2-3; TRBD1 might be the D (6 bases). Germline V lookup: CDR1 SGHTA, CDR2 FQGNSA. The length of the CDR3 is 12 residues. V was shortened by 5 bases and J by 6 bases, with 9 bases between the two germline ends. The CDR3 nucleotides read TGTGCCAGCAGCACAGGGATGGATACGCAGTATTTT. The encoded protein is CASSTGMDTQYF.

The chain uses TRBV4-3 and TRBJ2-2; D is perhaps TRBD1 (6 bases). V was pared by 2 bases and J by 4 bases, with 20 bases between. The CDR3 loop spans 18 amino acids. Germline V gene lookup returns CDR1 LGHNA and CDR2 YSLEER. The CDR3 nucleotides read TGCGCCAGCAGCCAACCTGGACGGGCAGGGGCGGGCACCGGGGAGCTGTTTTTT. Its protein product is CASSQPGRAGAGTGELFF.

The chain links TRBV5-6 to TRBJ1-1; a weak D match, TRBD1 (5 bases). Trimming removed 0 bases from V and 7 bases from J, with 16 bases in between. Germline-derived CDR1 and CDR2 are SGHDT and YYEEEE. The CDR3 sequence is 15 residues long. The CDR3 DNA follows: TGTGCCAGCAGCTTGGGCGCCCAGGGTGCTGGTGAAGCTTTCTTT. This codes for CASSLGAQGAGEAFF.

The CDR3 loop reads CASSSTPGGGYGYTF. CDR3 sequence (DNA): TGTGCCAGCAGCTCCACTCCGGGGGGGGGCTATGGCTACACCTTC. The J gene is TRBJ1-2, the V gene TRBV5-6; D is perhaps TRBD1 (5 bases). Germline loops: CDR1 SGHDT, CDR2 YYEEEE. CDR3 length: 15 residues. The germline V and J ends were trimmed by 3 bases and 4 bases, with 16 bases remaining between them.

The chain couples TRBV3-1 (or the pseudogene TRBV3-2) to TRBJ2-1; D gene ambiguous. V was shortened by 4 bases and J by 7 bases, with 5 bases between the two germline ends. The germline V gene encodes CDR1 LGHDT and CDR2 YNNKEL (reference sequence). The CDR3 runs 11 residues. As DNA, the CDR3 is TGTGCCAGCAGCCTAAAAAATGAGCAGTTCTTC. As protein: CASSLKNEQFF.

This chain uses TRBV5-5 with TRBJ2-7; 12 nucleotides line up with TRBD2. Germline V gives CDR1 SGHKS, CDR2 YYEKEE (reference sequence). After removal of 4 bases from V and 6 bases from J, the junction contained 8 bases not matched to a gene. There are 15 residues in the CDR3. This chain's CDR3 is CASSPIGLAGREQYF. The CDR3 DNA reads as TGTGCCAGCAGCCCTATAGGACTAGCGGGACGCGAGCAGTACTTC.

This clone was counted many times. The chain is built from TRBV4-2 and TRBJ1-4, with D uncertain. CDR1 LGHNA and CDR2 YNFKEQ come from the germline V gene. The germline V and J ends were trimmed by 1 base and 0 bases, with 12 bases remaining between them. CDR3 length: 17 residues. CDR3: CASSQAGAASTNEKLFF. The CDR3 DNA is TGTGCCAGCAGCCAAGCGGGAGCAGCATCAACTAATGAAAAACTGTTTTTT.

As for this clone: It is unclear where the CDR3 begins or ends on the DNA, so no DNA is shown, and the CDR3 is as TCRdb lists it. The J gene is TRBJ2-7, the V gene TRBV7-2; the table assigns TRBD1, which was not confirmed against the DNA. The CDR3 totals 16 residues, both ends included. Looked up from germline, CDR1 is SGHTA and CDR2 is FQGNSA. CDR3 residues: CASSSTLGQGSYEQYF.

This rearrangement joins TRBV19 to TRBJ1-2; TRBD1 matches at 7 bases. J lost 4 bases, V lost 7 bases, and 9 bases had no gene match. Germline CDR1 reads LNHDA; CDR2 reads SQIVND (reference sequence). The CDR3 is 14 amino acids. The CDR3 loop reads CASTTGRDSYGYTF. CDR3 nucleotide sequence: TGTGCCAGTACCACCGGGAGGGACAGCTATGGCTACACCTTC.

The chain uses TRBV7-6 and TRBJ2-3, with 8 bases lining up with TRBD1. The germline CDR1 and CDR2 sequences are SGHVS and FNYEAQ. V lost 2 bases to trimming and J lost 1 base; unmatched junction nucleotides: 5. CDR3 length equals 16 residues. In DNA, the CDR3 is TGTGCCAGCAGCTTATATGGGGGACAGGGCACAGATACGCAGTATTTT. Amino acid sequence: CASSLYGGQGTDTQYF.